The entry below gives a single T cell receptor (beta chain) sequence along with its context. The entry originates in a study of PD-1 blockade in classical Hodgkin lymphoma. Assay used: immunoSEQ multiplex PCR; TCRdb lists only in-frame clones, some missing. The table includes tens of thousands of clones, about 89% detected once. Per germline, CDR1 SGHDN and CDR2 FVKESK. Trimming pared 0 bases from V and 7 bases from J, leaving 21 bases between. CDR3 size: 17 residues. Time point specified: cycle 4 day 1 (C4D1), after less than seven weeks of nivolumab. Each patient's relapse followed autologous stem cell transplantation, and brentuximab vedotin exposure varied.

This clonotype originated in a human donor with classical Hodgkin lymphoma. Sample: peripheral blood mononuclear cells (PBMCs), taken before the fourth cycle of nivolumab. V and J are TRBV14 and TRBJ1-2; unclear D gene. Written as DNA, the CDR3 is TGTGCCAGCAGCCAAGATTGGTCCGGCGGAAGGCCACTTGGCTACACCTTC. This codes for CASSQDWSGGRPLGYTF.